The clone carrying this T cell receptor (beta chain) has ten or more counts. V was pared by 7 bases and J by 1 base, with 5 bases between. Germline V gene lookup returns CDR1 SNHLY and CDR2 FYNNEI. This CDR3 spans 11 amino acids. This specimen belongs to a study of T cells in Graves' hyperthyroidism and ophthalmopathy. Amplification yielded TCR beta CDR3 regions, with RNA transcripts as the source. Initially, a first-round RT-PCR of the TCR CDR3 employed the HTBI primer set. TCRdb redid the calling of the multiplex PCR reads with MiXCR, one entry per CDR3 protein. The sample records about 480,000 distinct CDR3 sequences, about 15% being singletons.

The chain has TRBV2 and TRBJ2-7; D gene ambiguous. Sequenced material: blood. The source of this sequence is a young woman with Graves' hyperthyroidism. The CDR3 sequence is CASTFSYEQYF. The CDR3 nucleotides read TGTGCCAGCACCTTTTCCTACGAGCAGTACTTC.